The subject of this entry is one T cell receptor beta chain. This specimen belongs to a study of CD8+ T cells in alopecia areata. About the study: Treated patients received oral tofacitinib, 5 to 10 mg twice daily.

Germline assignment: CDR1 MNHEY and CDR2 SMNVEV (reference sequence). The CDR3 runs 14 residues. The trim removed 6 bases at V and 4 bases at J, leaving 5 bases unmatched. Reverse transcribed after extraction, RNA yielded cDNA as the sequencing template. Here immunoSEQ multiplex PCR was the method, and the copy in TCRdb shows in-frame clones only, minus some. The table has 150,000 or so clones, under 70% seen once. Specified treatment: oral pan-JAK inhibitor, 5-10 mg twice daily. Sequences were derived from CD4+ T cells sorted from blood, sampled at week 4, from a patient treated with tofacitinib. The sequence was obtained from a human donor with alopecia areata. V usage is TRBV27 and J usage is TRBJ1-1, with 10 bases fitting TRBD1. CDR3 DNA sequence: TGTGCCAGCAGCGAGTGGACAGGGGGCACTGAAGCTTTCTTT. Translated: CASSEWTGGTEAFF.